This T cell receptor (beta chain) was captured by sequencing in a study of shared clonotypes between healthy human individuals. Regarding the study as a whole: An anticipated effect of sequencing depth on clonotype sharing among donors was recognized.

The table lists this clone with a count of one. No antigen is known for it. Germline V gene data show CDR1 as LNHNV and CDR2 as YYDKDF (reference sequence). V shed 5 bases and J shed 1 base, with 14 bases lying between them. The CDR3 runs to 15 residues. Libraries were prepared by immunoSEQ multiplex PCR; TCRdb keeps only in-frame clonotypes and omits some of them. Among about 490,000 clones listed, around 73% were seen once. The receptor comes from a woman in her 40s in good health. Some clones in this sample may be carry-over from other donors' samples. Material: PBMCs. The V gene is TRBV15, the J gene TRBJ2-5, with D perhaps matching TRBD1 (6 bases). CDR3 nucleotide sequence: TGTGCCACCAGCCCCATGAGGGGGACCCAAGAGACCCAGTACTTC. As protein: CATSPMRGTQETQYF.